This T cell receptor beta chain emerged from a study of cytomegalovirus exposure and HLA in healthy donors. Study-level background: There were roughly 80 million unique TCRs (from HLA-typed donors) in an early data release.

This clone was detected only a few times. A multiplex PCR was run with 60 Vbeta primers and 13 Jbeta primers. Authors' data handling: Later analysis identified tens of millions of unique TCR beta chains, 9 million to 12 million shared. Sequencing used immunoSEQ multiplex PCR; TCRdb keeps in-frame clones, though not all of them. The V and J calls and the clone size are those of that table, but D and trimming were determined from the DNA. The table has 96,000 or so clones, around 74% seen once; the top ten hold around an eighth. Material for sequencing was PBMCs. The sequence was obtained from a woman aged 70 to 79 in good health and CMV-seropositive.

CDR3 region: CASSELAGTYNEQFF. The CDR3 nucleotides read TGTGCCAGCAGTGAATTGGCGGGCACCTACAATGAGCAGTTCTTC. The chain employs TRBV6-1 and TRBJ2-1; tentative D call: TRBD2 (5 bases). The germline V and J ends were trimmed by 2 bases and 2 bases, with 10 bases remaining between them. Germline V gene data show CDR1 as MNHNS and CDR2 as SASEGT. This CDR3 spans 15 amino acids.